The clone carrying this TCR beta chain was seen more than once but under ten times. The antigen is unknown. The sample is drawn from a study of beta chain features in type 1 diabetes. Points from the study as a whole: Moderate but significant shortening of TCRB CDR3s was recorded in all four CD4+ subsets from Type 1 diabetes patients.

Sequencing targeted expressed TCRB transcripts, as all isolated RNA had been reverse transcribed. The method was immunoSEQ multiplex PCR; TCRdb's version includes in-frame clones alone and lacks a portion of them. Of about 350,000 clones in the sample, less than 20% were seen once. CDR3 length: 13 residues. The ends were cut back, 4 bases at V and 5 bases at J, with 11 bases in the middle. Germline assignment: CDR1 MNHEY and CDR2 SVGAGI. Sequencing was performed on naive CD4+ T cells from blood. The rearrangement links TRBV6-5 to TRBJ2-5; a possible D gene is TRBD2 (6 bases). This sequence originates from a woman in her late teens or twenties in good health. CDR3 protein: CASSSPGVETQYF. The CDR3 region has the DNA TGTGCCAGCAGTTCCCCGGGGGTGGAGACCCAGTACTTC.